This TCR beta chain was obtained from a study of OX40 agonist ivuxolimab in advanced cancers. TCRdb keeps only in-frame clones here, not all; method: immunoSEQ multiplex PCR. The table lists under 20,000 clones, 80% to 90% of them singletons. The V and J ends lost 5 bases and 1 base respectively, with 6 bases between them. The CDR3 sequence is 12 residues long. The germline V gene has CDR1 PRHDT and CDR2 FYEKMQ (reference sequence). Excluded were patients having autoimmune disease history or systemic immunosuppression. This clone came up once. Its antigen is not known. Findings and caveats of the study: On average, CD8+ T cells had more expanded clones than CD4+. Researchers did not establish what antigens the expanded peripheral T cells target. CD4+ and CD8+ T cells in blood underwent clonal expansion by week 6 at 0.1 to 3.0 mg/kg.

This sequence originates from an adult with an advanced solid tumor such as melanoma, head and neck, liver or kidney cancer. The V and J genes are TRBV13 and TRBJ2-7; D gene unclear. The sequencing here drew on CD4+ or CD8+ T cells sorted from blood, taken in a trial of the OX40 agonist ivuxolimab. CDR3 coding DNA: TGTGCCAGCAGCCAATGGTCCTACGAGCAGTACTTC. Its protein product is CASSQWSYEQYF.